Listed below are T cell receptor beta chains from one sample, sequenced in a study of memory CD4+ T cells and cytomegalovirus serostatus. TCRdb's copy holds only in-frame clones and misses some; the assay was immunoSEQ multiplex PCR. The sample lists about 25,000 clones; more than 70% were seen once. What was sequenced was memory CD4+ T cells from blood. The source is an adult in good health and CMV-seronegative. Each CDR3 is given with its conserved first and last residue. The D gene is left open where the match is weak. Rows may omit the clone size; those that give it use once, few, many or a size class.

>.|TRBJ1-1|TRBV6-1|few
TGTGCCAGCAGTGGCGACAATGGTGAAGCTTTCTTT
CASSGDNGEAFF
>.|TRBJ2-5|TRBV5-6|.
TGTGCCAGCAGCCCCACCCAAGAGACCCAGTACTTC
CASSPTQETQYF
>TRBD1|TRBJ1-2|TRBV5-1|.
TGCGCCAGCAGCGCACGGACAGGGGGCCTTCAGGATGGCTACACCTTC
CASSARTGGLQDGYTF
>.|TRBJ2-5|TRBV6-1|.
TGTGCCAGCAGTGATACCCCACGGGGGCCCTTCTACCAAGAGACCCAGTACTTC
CASSDTPRGPFYQETQYF
>.|TRBJ1-1|TRBV2|.
TGTGCCAGCAGTGCCCTACAGGTGAACACTGAAGCTTTCTTT
CASSALQVNTEAFF
>TRBD2|TRBJ2-5|TRBV28|.
TGTGCCAGCAGACCGCACGCCTACCCTAGCGGAGAACAAGAGACCCAGTACTTC
CASRPHAYPSGEQETQYF
>TRBD1|TRBJ1-2|TRBV30|.
TGTGCCTGGAACGGTTGGACAGGGGCCCTTGGGGGCTACACCTTC
CAWNGWTGALGGYTF
>TRBD1|TRBJ2-3|TRBV29-1|.
TGTGGGGGAAATCAGGGGGGCACAGATACGCAGTATTTT
CGGNQGGTDTQYF
>TRBD2|TRBJ2-3|TRBV4-1|.
TGCGCCAGCAGCCAAGAACTAGCGGGGACCTCTCTGTATTTT
CASSQELAGTSLYF
>.|TRBJ1-1|TRBV5-6|.
TGTGCCAGCAGCTTGGTTTTGGGGGGGAACACTGAAGCTTTCTTT
CASSLVLGGNTEAFF
>.|TRBJ1-5|TRBV19|.
TGTGCCAGTAGAACAGGCCCGGGGCCCCAGCATTTT
CASRTGPGPQHF
>.|TRBJ1-2|TRBV30|.
TGTGCCTGGAATAAGAAAGGGCTCCGGGGCTACACCTTC
CAWNKKGLRGYTF
>TRBD1|TRBJ2-5|TRBV5-4|.
TGTGCCAGCACCCTTGACAGGGAAGAGACCCAGTACTTC
CASTLDREETQYF
>.|TRBJ1-2|TRBV11-2|once
TGTGCCAGCAGCCCCGCGCTCCGCTATGGCTACACCTTC
CASSPALRYGYTF
>TRBD2|TRBJ2-3|TRBV28|.
TGTGCCAGCAGTTTAGTTGGGCGGGGGGTCACAGATACGCAGTATTTT
CASSLVGRGVTDTQYF
>.|TRBJ1-5|TRBV18|.
TGTGCCAGCTCACCGGGTGTAGGGGGAAGCAATCAGCCCCAGCATTTT
CASSPGVGGSNQPQHF
>TRBD2|TRBJ2-3|TRBV11-2|.
TGTGCCAGCAGTCTAGTGGGTCTAGCGGGGGGTACGCAGTATTTT
CASSLVGLAGGTQYF
>.|TRBJ2-3|TRBV18|.
TGTGCCAGCTCACGAATGGACGGAAATACGCAGTATTTT
CASSRMDGNTQYF
>TRBD2|TRBJ2-5|TRBV6-5|.
TGTGCCAGCAGTTACACGCTAGCGGGGGGGCAAGAGACCCAGTACTTC
CASSYTLAGGQETQYF
>TRBD2|TRBJ2-3|TRBV25-1|.
TGTGCCAGCAGTCGGACTAGCGGGGGGAGGGTGGGTACGCAGTATTTT
CASSRTSGGRVGTQYF
>.|TRBJ1-1|TRBV6-5|.
TGTGCCAGCAGTTACTCGTCGGGACGGATGAACACTGAAGCTTTCTTT
CASSYSSGRMNTEAFF
>.|TRBJ1-2|TRBV7-8|.
TGTGCCAGCAGCTTAGGGACACTGGAGTATGGCTACACCTTC
CASSLGTLEYGYTF
>.|TRBJ1-3|TRBV5-5|.
TGTGCCAGCAGCTTGGACAGGCCGTTCTCTGGAAACACCATATATTTT
CASSLDRPFSGNTIYF
>.|TRBJ1-2|TRBV15|.
TGTGCCACCAGCAGAGAGGTGACGGATGGCTACACCTTC
CATSREVTDGYTF
>.|TRBJ1-5|TRBV18|few
TGTGCCAGCTCACCCGGAGGGACCAGCAATCAGCCCCAGCATTTT
CASSPGGTSNQPQHF
>.|TRBJ2-3|TRBV7-2|.
TGTGCCAGCAGCTGGAGATACACAGATACGCAGTATTTT
CASSWRYTDTQYF
>.|TRBJ2-1|TRBV18|.
TGTGCCAGCTCACCAGACCGTGCGTACAATGAGCAGTTCTTC
CASSPDRAYNEQFF
>.|TRBJ2-1|TRBV11-1|.
TGTGCCAGCAGCCGCAGCTTAGAGAACAATGAGCAGTTCTTC
CASSRSLENNEQFF
>TRBD1|TRBJ1-2|TRBV5-8|.
TGTGCCAGCAGCTTCATGAGGGGGCAGCTCACTCCGTATGGCTACACCTTC
CASSFMRGQLTPYGYTF
>.|TRBJ2-3|TRBV28|.
TGTGCCAGCAGTTTCGGGGCAGGGGCGTTTTACGATACGCAGTATTTT
CASSFGAGAFYDTQYF
>TRBD1|TRBJ1-1|TRBV18|.
TGTGCCAGCTCACCGTCTCGAGGGGGCGCGAGGGGAGGCACTGAAGCTTTCTTT
CASSPSRGGARGGTEAFF
>TRBD1|TRBJ1-2|TRBV11-2|.
TGTGCCAGCAGCTCCCTACCGAGACAGGGAGACGGCTACACCTTC
CASSSLPRQGDGYTF
>TRBD1|TRBJ2-6|TRBV5-1|.
TGCGCCAGCAGCTTCCTACAGGGGCTATATGGGGCCAACGTCCTGACTTTC
CASSFLQGLYGANVLTF
>.|TRBJ2-7|TRBV30|.
TGTGCCTGGAAGACCCGTGGGCGCGGCGAGCAGTACTTC
CAWKTRGRGEQYF
>.|TRBJ1-3|TRBV5-1|.
TGCGCCAGCAGGCAGTCAGGGGCCTCCGGAAACACCATATATTTT
CASRQSGASGNTIYF
>.|TRBJ1-1|TRBV5-1|.
TGCGCCAGCAGCTTGGAACAGCCCAAGGAAACTGAAGCTTTCTTT
CASSLEQPKETEAFF
>.|TRBJ1-5|TRBV29-1|.
TGCAGCGTTGCATCGTATAGCAATCAGCCCCAGCATTTT
CSVASYSNQPQHF
>.|TRBJ2-3|TRBV12-5|.
TGTGCTAGTGCAGGCTTGGGGGGAACAGATACGCAGTATTTT
CASAGLGGTDTQYF
>.|TRBJ2-2|TRBV4-3|.
TGCGCCAGCAGCCAAGATAGAAGGGATCGTAGCACCGGGGAGCTGTTTTTT
CASSQDRRDRSTGELFF
>.|TRBJ1-6|TRBV28|.
TGTGCCAGCAGTCCCCCCCTGCGGTTTCCCCTCCACTTT
CASSPPLRFPLHF
>.|TRBJ2-5|TRBV6-6|once
TGTGCCAGCAGTTACTCCTCGGAGCCCAGCACGACCCAGTACTTC
CASSYSSEPSTTQYF
>TRBD1|TRBJ1-5|TRBV2|few
TGTGCCAGCACCCCGACAGGGGGTGAAGCGGCCCAGCATTTT
CASTPTGGEAAQHF
>.|TRBJ2-7|TRBV19|.
TGTGCCAGTAGTGCGGGACTCGAAAACTACGAGCAGTACTTC
CASSAGLENYEQYF
>.|TRBJ1-1|TRBV4-3|.
TGCGCCAGCAGCCAAGAGCCCCGGGCCGGGGGCACTGAAGCTTTCTTT
CASSQEPRAGGTEAFF
>.|TRBJ2-1|TRBV7-2|.
TGTGCCAGCAGCTTAGCCCTCCAACAGGGTAGGGGGTTCTTC
CASSLALQQGRGFF
>.|TRBJ2-7|TRBV9|.
TGTGCCAGCAGCCTAGATCCCACAGGGACCTACGAGCAGTACTTC
CASSLDPTGTYEQYF
>.|TRBJ2-5|TRBV7-7|.
TGTGCTAGCAGCTTAGGGGGGCACCAAGAGACCCAGTACTTC
CASSLGGHQETQYF
>.|TRBJ1-1|TRBV19|.
TGTGCCAGTAGGAGGACCATAATCTTGAACACTGAAGCTTTCTTT
CASRRTIILNTEAFF
>.|TRBJ1-4|TRBV19|.
TGTGCCAGTAGTATAGGCGGCCGGGAATGGGAAAAACTGTTTTTT
CASSIGGREWEKLFF
>.|TRBJ2-5|TRBV12-5|.
TGTGCTAGTGGAACTGATGTCCAAGAGACCCAGTACTTC
CASGTDVQETQYF
>TRBD1|TRBJ2-7|TRBV19|.
TGTGCCAGTAGTTCTCTCCAGGGGGCCCCCTACGAGCAGTACTTC
CASSSLQGAPYEQYF
>.|TRBJ1-5|TRBV4-3|.
TGCGCCAGCAGCCAGGCAGCGGGTCGTGGGCAGCCCCAGCATTTT
CASSQAAGRGQPQHF
>.|TRBJ2-2|TRBV6-1|.
TGTGCCAGCGACCCGGGACGTCAGAACACCGGGGAGCTGTTTTTT
CASDPGRQNTGELFF
>.|TRBJ1-5|TRBV6-1|.
TGTGCCAGCCTACGAGGGAATAGCAATCAGCCCCAGCATTTT
CASLRGNSNQPQHF
>TRBD1|TRBJ1-3|TRBV13|.
TGTGCCAGCAGCTTAGGGCCCAGGGGGGGAACTGGAAACACCATATATTTT
CASSLGPRGGTGNTIYF
>TRBD2|TRBJ2-5|TRBV5-1|.
TGCGCCAGCAGCTTGGCCCTAGCGGGGACCCAAGAGACCCAGTACTTC
CASSLALAGTQETQYF
>TRBD1|TRBJ1-2|TRBV29-1|.
TGCAGCCAAAGGACAGGGAAAGGAGTTAACTATGGCTACACCTTC
CSQRTGKGVNYGYTF